This T cell receptor beta chain comes out of a study of blood T cell repertoires in COVID-19. The germline gives CDR1 MNHEY, CDR2 SVGEGT. Between the trimmed V and J ends, which lost 0 bases and 2 bases, there was a span of 16 bases. The CDR3 covers 17 residues. Original processing methods: Amplification from reference gene primers served as the basis for estimated nucleated cell counts. Here immunoSEQ multiplex PCR was the method, and the copy in TCRdb shows in-frame clones only, minus some. That table is the source of V, J and clone size, and D and trimming were worked out from the DNA. Of approximately 120,000 clones listed, more than 65% were seen once; the top ten hold approximately 25%. This clone was picked up one time.

Sequencing was performed on peripheral blood. The V gene is TRBV6-2 or TRBV6-3, the J gene TRBJ1-1, with a weak D call TRBD1 (6 bases). This TCR was recovered from a human donor in a cohort sampled during active COVID-19. As DNA, the CDR3 is TGTGCCAGCAGTTACTCGATAGGGGGTAGGGATAACACTGAAGCTTTCTTT. It translates to CASSYSIGGRDNTEAFF.